This T cell receptor (beta chain) was found in a study of Ad26.COV2.S vaccination and SARS-CoV-2 variants (dated by TCRdb to 2020 to 2022). Regarding the complete study: Vaccine-arm donors were drawn from COV1001, a multicentre, randomized, double-blind, placebo-controlled phase I-IIa trial of Ad26.COV2.S in healthy adults. Trial participants were randomized into five groups of five: low-dose or high-dose Ad26.COV2.S given once or twice, or placebo on both occasions. Ad26.COV2.S was administered intramuscularly at 5 x 10^10 or 1 x 10^11 viral particles, either as a single shot or as two shots given 56 days apart. Sequencing of the TCRbeta repertoire served to evaluate the specificity and breadth of SARS-CoV-2-reactive T cell receptors following Ad26.COV2.S vaccination. Throughout the experiments and outcome assessment, investigators stayed blinded to trial group allocation. The TCR-sequenced set comprised roughly 30 samples: approximately 19 Ad26.COV2.S vaccine recipients, 5 placebo recipients and 8 SARS-CoV-2 convalescent individuals. General findings and caveats noted by the study authors: Substantial breadth of spike-specific CD8+ and CD4+ T cell responses was reported after vaccination. It was noted by the authors that total T cell responses may have been underestimated by the TCR breadth and depth analyses. The study was not powered to compare responses between vaccine doses or regimens. Spike-specific TCR breadth was higher in Ad26.COV2.S recipients than in placebo recipients (P = 0.0014). Vaccine and placebo recipients had similar non-spike TCR breadth, a finding consistent with the vaccine containing only spike.

In the paper's terms, the treatment or condition label means: approximately 18 received Ad26.COV2.S at low or high dose, single or two shots; five or six received placebo; per-sample allocation not given. Repertoires of vaccine and placebo recipients were sequenced from samples taken on day 63 after the first injection. Between 29 July and 7 August 2020, Cohort 1b enrolled 25 adults aged 18-55 years at one site in Boston, USA. Ad26.COV2.S was a replication-incompetent adenovirus type 26 vector that expressed a prefusion-stabilized SARS-CoV-2 spike protein derived from the original Wuhan strain. V loses 1 base, J loses 2 bases, and the germline ends lie 10 bases apart. CDR1 and CDR2, looked up from the germline V gene, are SGHTA and FQGNSA. The CDR3 goes from the cysteine to the phenylalanine over 15 residues. The DNA shown is the 45-base CDR3, in frame from base 1. As concerns this clone: What antigen it recognizes has not been identified. Base qualities are not recorded, but no much larger clone differs from it by a single base.

TCRbeta CDR3 regions were sequenced with the immunoSEQ Assay. After extraction, genomic DNA underwent amplification by bias-controlled multiplex PCR, followed by high-throughput sequencing. As for the original processing: Collapsing and filtering of sequences were performed to quantify the absolute abundance of each unique TCRbeta CDR3 region. T cell fraction was estimated by normalizing TCRbeta template counts to usable DNA, with usable DNA measured through amplification of reference genes found in all nucleated cells. Repertoire TCRs were annotated as SARS-CoV-2-specific by exact matching of V gene, CDR3 amino acid sequence and J gene to a known reactive TCR set. The reference SARS-CoV-2 TCR set was obtained from MIRA and was filtered for enrichment in COVID-19-positive ImmuneCODE repertoires, whereby public or cross-reactive TCRs were removed. Based on the MIRA antigens, annotated TCRs were further analysed at the level of specific ORF or position within ORF. Breadth was defined as the number of annotated unique rearrangements divided by the total number of unique productive rearrangements, and depth was defined as the summed frequency of the annotated unique rearrangements. Two-sided Wilcoxon rank-sum tests were used to compare TCR breadth between groups. TCRdb provides this immuneACCESS table in a form limited to in-frame rearrangements. Some clones are lacking; in checked studies, under half of them reflect an unresolved V gene, and why the rest are absent is not known. From that table come the V and J calls and clone size; the DNA was used to work out D and trimming. For this sample there are approximately 300,000 clones; about 86% appear just once. The ten largest clones add up to 1.5% to 2% of the sample.

The sequence derives from a person between 18 and 59 years old who received the Ad26.COV2.S COVID-19 vaccine or a placebo. The chain is encoded by TRBV7-2 joined to TRBJ2-3; the D gene remains uncertain. The material was peripheral blood, obtained in a trial of Ad26.COV2.S vaccine versus placebo. The bases read TGTGCCAGCAGCTTAGACCGGCCACACACAGATACGCAGTATTTT. This encodes CASSLDRPHTDTQYF.